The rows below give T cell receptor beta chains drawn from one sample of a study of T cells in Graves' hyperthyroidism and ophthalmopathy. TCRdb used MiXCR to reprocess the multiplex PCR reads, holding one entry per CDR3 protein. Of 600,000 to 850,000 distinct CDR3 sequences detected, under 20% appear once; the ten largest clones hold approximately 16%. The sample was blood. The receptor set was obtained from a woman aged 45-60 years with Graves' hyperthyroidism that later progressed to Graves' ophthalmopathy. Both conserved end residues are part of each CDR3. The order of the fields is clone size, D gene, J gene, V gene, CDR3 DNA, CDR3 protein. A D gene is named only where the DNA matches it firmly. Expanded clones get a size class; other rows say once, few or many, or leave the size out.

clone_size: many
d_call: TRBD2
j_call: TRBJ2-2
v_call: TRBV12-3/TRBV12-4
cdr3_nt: TGTGCCAGCAGTGGGGGACTAGCGGCCGGGGAGCTGTTTTTT
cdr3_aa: CASSGGLAAGELFF

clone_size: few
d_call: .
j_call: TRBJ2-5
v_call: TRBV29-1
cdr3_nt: TGCAGCGTTGAAGCCTCAGCAGGGGTGGAGACCCAGTACTTC
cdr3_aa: CSVEASAGVETQYF

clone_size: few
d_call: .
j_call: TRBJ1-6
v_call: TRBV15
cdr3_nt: TGTGCCACCAGCAGAGAGTGGGATTCACCCCTCCACTTT
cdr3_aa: CATSREWDSPLHF

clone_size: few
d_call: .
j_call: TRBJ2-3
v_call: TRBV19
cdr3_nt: TGTGCCAGTAGTATCACGGGAAATATAGATACGCAGTATTTT
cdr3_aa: CASSITGNIDTQYF

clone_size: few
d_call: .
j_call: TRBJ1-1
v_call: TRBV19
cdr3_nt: TGTGCCAGTAGTATAGGTGGGGGTCCGGGGACTGAAGCTTTCTTT
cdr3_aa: CASSIGGGPGTEAFF

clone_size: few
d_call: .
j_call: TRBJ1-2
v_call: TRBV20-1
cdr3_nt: TGCAGTGCTAGAGGAGCAGTAGAACCCTTTCTAGATGGCTACACCTTC
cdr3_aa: CSARGAVEPFLDGYTF

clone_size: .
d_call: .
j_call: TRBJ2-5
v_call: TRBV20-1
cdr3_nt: TGCAGTGCTAGAGACGGGACATTTCAAGAGACCCAGTACTTC
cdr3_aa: CSARDGTFQETQYF

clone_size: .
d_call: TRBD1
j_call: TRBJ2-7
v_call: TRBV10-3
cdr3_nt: TGTGCCGTCCTCGCCACCAGTACGAGGGACAGGGTATTCGAGCAGTACTTC
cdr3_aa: CAVLATSTRDRVFEQYF

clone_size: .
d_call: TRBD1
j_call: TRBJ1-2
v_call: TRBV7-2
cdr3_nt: TGTGCCAGCACCGATCCGGGACAGGGCTATGGCTACACCTTC
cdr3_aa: CASTDPGQGYGYTF

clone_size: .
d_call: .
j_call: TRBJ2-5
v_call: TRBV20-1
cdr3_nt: TGCAGTGCTACAAGCCGACGGGAGACCCAGTACTTC
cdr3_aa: CSATSRRETQYF

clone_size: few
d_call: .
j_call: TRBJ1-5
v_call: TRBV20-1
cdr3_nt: TGCAGTGCTACGAGTGGACAGATCAATCAGCCCCAGCATTTT
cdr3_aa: CSATSGQINQPQHF

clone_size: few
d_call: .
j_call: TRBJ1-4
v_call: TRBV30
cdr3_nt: TGTGCCTGGAGTGTACATGAAAAACTGTTTTTT
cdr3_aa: CAWSVHEKLFF

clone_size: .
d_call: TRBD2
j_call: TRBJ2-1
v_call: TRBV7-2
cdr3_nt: TGTGCCAGCAGCCTAACGGGGGGGGCGGGGCCTTCCTACAATGAGCAGTTCTTC
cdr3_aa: CASSLTGGAGPSYNEQFF

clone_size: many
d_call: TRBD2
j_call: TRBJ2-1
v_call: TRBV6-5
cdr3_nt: TGTGCCAGCAGTTACTCGGCGGGGGTAGCGGGGGACAATGAGCAGTTCTTC
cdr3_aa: CASSYSAGVAGDNEQFF

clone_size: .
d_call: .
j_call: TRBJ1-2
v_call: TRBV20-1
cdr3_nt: TGCAGTGCTAGATCGGGGGGCGACCCTACTAACTATGGCTACACCTTC
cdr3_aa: CSARSGGDPTNYGYTF

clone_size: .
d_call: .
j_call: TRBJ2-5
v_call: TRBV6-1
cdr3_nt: TGTGCCAGCAGTACACAGGGATTAGGGCAAGAGACCCAGTACTTC
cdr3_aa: CASSTQGLGQETQYF

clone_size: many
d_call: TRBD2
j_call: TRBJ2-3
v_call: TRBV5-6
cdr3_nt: TGTGCCAGCAGCTCTAGCGGGGGACCCGATACGCAGTATTTT
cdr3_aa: CASSSSGGPDTQYF

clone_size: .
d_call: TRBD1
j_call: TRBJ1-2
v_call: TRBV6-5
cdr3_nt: TGTGCCAGCAGTTACTCGGGACAGGGGGAGTCGTATGGCTACACCTTC
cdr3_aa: CASSYSGQGESYGYTF

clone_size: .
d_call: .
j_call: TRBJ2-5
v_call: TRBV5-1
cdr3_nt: TGCGCCAGCAGCCGAGGTCAGGCGGAGACCCAGTACTTC
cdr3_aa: CASSRGQAETQYF

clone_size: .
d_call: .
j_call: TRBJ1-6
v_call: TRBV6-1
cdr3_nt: TGTGCCAGCAGACCACCGGCGAATTCACCCCTCCACTTT
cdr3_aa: CASRPPANSPLHF

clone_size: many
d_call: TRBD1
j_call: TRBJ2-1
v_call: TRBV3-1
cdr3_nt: TGTGCCAGCAGCCTGGGACCGGGACAGTTATACAATGAGCAGTTCTTC
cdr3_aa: CASSLGPGQLYNEQFF

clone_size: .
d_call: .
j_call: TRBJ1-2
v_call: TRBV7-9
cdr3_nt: TGTGCCAGGGGAGGTCTTCTGGACAGCTATGGCTACACCTTC
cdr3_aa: CARGGLLDSYGYTF

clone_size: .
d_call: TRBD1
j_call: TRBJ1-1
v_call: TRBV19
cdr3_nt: TGTGCCAGTAGTATCGCGGGACAGGGTTTTACTGAAGCTTTCTTT
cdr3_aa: CASSIAGQGFTEAFF

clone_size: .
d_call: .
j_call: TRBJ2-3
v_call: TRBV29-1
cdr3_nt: TGCAGCGTTTACAGGGAAATCACAGATACGCAGTATTTT
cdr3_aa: CSVYREITDTQYF

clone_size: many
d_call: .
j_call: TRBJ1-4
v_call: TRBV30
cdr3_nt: TGTGCCTGGAGGACTTTTAAACATGAAAAACTGTTTTTT
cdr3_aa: CAWRTFKHEKLFF

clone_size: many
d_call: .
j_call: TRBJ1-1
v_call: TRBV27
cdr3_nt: TGTGCCAGCAGTTTAACGCAGGGTGGTATTGCTTTCTTT
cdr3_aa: CASSLTQGGIAFF

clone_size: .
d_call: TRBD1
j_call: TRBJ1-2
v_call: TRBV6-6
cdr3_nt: TGTGCCAGCAGTTACTCCCGGGACAGCTATGGCTACACCTTC
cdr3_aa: CASSYSRDSYGYTF

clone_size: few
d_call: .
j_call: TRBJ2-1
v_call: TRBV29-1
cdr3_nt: TGCAGCGTTGAACCAGGGGCGAATGAGCAGTTCTTC
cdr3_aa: CSVEPGANEQFF

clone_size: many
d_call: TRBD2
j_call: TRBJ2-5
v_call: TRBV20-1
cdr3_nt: TGCAGTGCGGGACTAGCGGGGGGTAACCAAGAGACCCAGTACTTC
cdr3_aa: CSAGLAGGNQETQYF

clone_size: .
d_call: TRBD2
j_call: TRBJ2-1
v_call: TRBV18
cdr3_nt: TGTGCCAGCTCACCCCAACCCCGACTAGCAGAATGGCATGAGCAGTTCTTC
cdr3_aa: CASSPQPRLAEWHEQFF

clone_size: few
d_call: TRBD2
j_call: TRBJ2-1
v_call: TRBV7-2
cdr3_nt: TGTGCCAGCAGCTTCACCGGGACTAGCGATCGCGAGCAGTTCTTC
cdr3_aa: CASSFTGTSDREQFF

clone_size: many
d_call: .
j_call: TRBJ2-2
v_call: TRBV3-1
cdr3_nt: TGTGCCAGCAGCCAAGGGGAGACTACCGGGGAGCTGTTTTTT
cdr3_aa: CASSQGETTGELFF